The T cell receptor beta chain described here comes from a study of OX40 agonist ivuxolimab in advanced cancers. The CDR3 length is 13 residues. V was trimmed by 4 bases and J by 3 bases, leaving 9 bases between them. Per germline, CDR1 SGHRS and CDR2 YFSETQ. Some clones are missing from TCRdb's copy, which holds only in-frame ones; the method was immunoSEQ multiplex PCR. The data hold more than 55,000 clones, with 65% to 85% observed a single time. The sequencing here drew on CD4+ or CD8+ T cells sorted from blood, taken in a trial of the OX40 agonist ivuxolimab. The rearrangement uses TRBV5-1 and TRBJ2-3; weak D call: TRBD1 (5 bases). This TCR came from an adult with an advanced solid tumor such as melanoma, head and neck, liver or kidney cancer. The CDR3 nucleotides read TGCGCCAGCAGCCTCCAGGGTACAGATACGCAGTATTTT. It encodes CASSLQGTDTQYF.